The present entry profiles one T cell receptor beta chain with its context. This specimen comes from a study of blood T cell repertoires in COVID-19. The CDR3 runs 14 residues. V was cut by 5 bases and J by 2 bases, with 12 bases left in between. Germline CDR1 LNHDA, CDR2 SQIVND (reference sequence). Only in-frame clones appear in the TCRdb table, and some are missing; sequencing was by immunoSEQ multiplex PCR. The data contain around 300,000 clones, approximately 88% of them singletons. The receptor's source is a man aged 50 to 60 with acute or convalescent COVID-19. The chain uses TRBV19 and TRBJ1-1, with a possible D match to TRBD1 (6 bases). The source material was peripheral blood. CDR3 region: CASSLQGLNTEAFF. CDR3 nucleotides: TGTGCCAGTAGTTTACAGGGTTTAAACACTGAAGCTTTCTTT.